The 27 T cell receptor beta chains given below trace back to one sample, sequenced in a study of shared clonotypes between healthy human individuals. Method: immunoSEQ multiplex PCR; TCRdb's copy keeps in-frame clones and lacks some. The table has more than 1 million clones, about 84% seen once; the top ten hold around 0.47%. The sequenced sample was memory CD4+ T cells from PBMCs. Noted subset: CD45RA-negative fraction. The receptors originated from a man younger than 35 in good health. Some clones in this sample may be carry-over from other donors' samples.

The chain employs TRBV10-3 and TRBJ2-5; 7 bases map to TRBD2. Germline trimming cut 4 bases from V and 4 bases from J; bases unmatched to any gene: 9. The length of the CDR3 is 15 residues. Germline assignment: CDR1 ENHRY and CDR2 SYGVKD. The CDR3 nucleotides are TGTGCCATCAGTGTGGGGCCCGGGGAGGGAGAGACCCAGTACTTC. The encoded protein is CAISVGPGEGETQYF.

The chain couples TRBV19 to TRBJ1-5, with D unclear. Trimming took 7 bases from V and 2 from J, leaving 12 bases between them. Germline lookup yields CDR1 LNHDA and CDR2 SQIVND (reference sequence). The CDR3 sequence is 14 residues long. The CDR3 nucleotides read TGTGCCAGTAAGGTCAGGTTGGGCAATCAGCCCCAGCATTTT. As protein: CASKVRLGNQPQHF.

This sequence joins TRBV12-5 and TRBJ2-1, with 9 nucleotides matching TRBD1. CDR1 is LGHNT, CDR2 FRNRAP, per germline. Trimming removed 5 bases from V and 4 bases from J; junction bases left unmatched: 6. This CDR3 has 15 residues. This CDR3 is CASGNRQGDYNEQFF. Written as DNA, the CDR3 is TGTGCTAGTGGTAACCGACAGGGGGATTACAATGAGCAGTTCTTC.

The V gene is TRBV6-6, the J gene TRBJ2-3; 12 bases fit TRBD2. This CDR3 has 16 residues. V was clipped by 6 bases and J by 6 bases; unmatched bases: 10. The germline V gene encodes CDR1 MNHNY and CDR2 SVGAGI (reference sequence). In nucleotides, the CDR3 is TGTGCCAGCAGGTTTGCCCGTACTAGCGGGAGGGATACGCAGTATTTT. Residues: CASRFARTSGRDTQYF.

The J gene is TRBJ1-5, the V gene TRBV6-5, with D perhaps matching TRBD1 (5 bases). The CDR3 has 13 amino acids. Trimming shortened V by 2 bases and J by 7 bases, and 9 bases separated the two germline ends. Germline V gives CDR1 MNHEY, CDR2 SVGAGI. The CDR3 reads CASSYDRDQPQHF. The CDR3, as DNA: TGTGCCAGCAGTTACGACAGAGACCAGCCCCAGCATTTT.

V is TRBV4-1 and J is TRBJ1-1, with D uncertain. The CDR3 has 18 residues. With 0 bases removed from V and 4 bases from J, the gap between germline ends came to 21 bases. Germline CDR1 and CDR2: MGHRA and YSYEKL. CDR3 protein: CASSQDPLGLGYGTEAFF. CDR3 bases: TGCGCCAGCAGCCAAGATCCACTAGGTCTAGGGTACGGCACTGAAGCTTTCTTT.

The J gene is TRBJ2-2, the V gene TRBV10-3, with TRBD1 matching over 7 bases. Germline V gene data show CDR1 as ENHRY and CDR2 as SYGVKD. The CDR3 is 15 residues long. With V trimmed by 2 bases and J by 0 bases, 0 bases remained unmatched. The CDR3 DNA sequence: TGTGCCATCAGTGAGGGGACAGCGAACACCGGGGAGCTGTTTTTT. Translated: CAISEGTANTGELFF.

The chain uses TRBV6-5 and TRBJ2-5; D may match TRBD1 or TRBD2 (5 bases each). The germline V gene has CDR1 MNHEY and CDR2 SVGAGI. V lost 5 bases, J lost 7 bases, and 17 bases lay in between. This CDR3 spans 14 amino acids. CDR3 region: CASSPGTAFPTQYF. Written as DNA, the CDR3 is TGTGCCAGCAGTCCCGGGACGGCTTTCCCGACCCAGTACTTC.

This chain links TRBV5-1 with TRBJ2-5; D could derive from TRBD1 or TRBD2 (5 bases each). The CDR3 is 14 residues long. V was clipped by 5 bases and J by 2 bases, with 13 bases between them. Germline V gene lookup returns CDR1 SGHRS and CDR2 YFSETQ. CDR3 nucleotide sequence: TGCGCCAGCAGGAAAGGGACCGCACAAGAGACCCAGTACTTC. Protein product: CASRKGTAQETQYF.

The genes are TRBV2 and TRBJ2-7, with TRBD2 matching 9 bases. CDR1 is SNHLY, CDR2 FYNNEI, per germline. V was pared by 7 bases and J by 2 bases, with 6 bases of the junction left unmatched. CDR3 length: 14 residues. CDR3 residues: CASNRAGGTYEQYF. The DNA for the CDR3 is TGTGCCAGCAACCGAGCGGGAGGAACCTACGAGCAGTACTTC.

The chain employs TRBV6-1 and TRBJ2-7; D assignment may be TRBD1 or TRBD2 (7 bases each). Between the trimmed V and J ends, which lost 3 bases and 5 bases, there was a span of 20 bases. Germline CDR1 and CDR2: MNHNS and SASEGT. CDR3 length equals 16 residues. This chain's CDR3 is CASSEGQGEGQNEQYF. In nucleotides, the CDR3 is TGTGCCAGCAGTGAGGGTCAGGGGGAGGGCCAAAACGAGCAGTACTTC.

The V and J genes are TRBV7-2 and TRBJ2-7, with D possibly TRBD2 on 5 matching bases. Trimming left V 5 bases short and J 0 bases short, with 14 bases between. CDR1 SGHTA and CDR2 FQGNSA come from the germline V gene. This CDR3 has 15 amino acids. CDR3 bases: TGTGCCAGCAGCATTAGCGCGTCCTCCTCCTACGAGCAGTACTTC. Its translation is CASSISASSSYEQYF.

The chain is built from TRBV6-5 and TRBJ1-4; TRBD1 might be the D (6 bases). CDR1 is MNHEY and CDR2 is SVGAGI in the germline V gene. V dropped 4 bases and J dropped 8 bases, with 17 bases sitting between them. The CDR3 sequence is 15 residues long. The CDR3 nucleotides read TGTGCCAGCAGTTCCGACCACAGGGTGTGGGAAAAACTGTTTTTT. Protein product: CASSSDHRVWEKLFF.

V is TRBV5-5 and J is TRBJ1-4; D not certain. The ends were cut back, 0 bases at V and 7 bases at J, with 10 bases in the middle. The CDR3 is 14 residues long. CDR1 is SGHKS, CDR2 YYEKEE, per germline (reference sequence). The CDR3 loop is CASSLVRSGEKLFF. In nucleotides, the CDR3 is TGTGCCAGCAGCTTGGTAAGGAGCGGTGAAAAACTGTTTTTT.

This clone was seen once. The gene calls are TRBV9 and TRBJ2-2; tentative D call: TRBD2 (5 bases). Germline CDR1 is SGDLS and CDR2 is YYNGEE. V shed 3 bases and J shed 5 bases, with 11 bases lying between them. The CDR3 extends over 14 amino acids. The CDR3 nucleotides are TGTGCCAGCAGCGCTAGCTTTGTGACCGGGGAGCTGTTTTTT. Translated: CASSASFVTGELFF.

This chain's CDR3 is CASSVQGSATNEKLFF. CDR3 nucleotide sequence: TGTGCCAGCAGTGTACAGGGGTCTGCAACTAATGAAAAACTGTTTTTT. The rearrangement links TRBV6-1 to TRBJ1-4, with 7 bases fitting TRBD1. The V segment lost 4 bases and the J segment 0 bases; nucleotides outside the gene matches: 5. Germline loops: CDR1 MNHNS, CDR2 SASEGT. The CDR3 contains 16 residues.

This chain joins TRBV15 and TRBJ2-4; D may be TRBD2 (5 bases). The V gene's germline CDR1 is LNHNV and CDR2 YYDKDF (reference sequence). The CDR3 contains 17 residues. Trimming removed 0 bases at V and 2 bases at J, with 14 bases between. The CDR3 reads CATSRDRPSGTKNIQYF. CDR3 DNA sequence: TGTGCCACCAGCAGAGATCGGCCCTCGGGGACCAAAAACATTCAGTACTTC.

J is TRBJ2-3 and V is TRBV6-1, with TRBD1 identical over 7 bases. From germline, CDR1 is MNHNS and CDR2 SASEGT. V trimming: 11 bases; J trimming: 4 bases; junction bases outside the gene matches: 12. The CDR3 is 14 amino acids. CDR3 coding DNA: TGTGCCTCCTCCCCGACAGGGAAGTCAGATACGCAGTATTTT. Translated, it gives CASSPTGKSDTQYF.

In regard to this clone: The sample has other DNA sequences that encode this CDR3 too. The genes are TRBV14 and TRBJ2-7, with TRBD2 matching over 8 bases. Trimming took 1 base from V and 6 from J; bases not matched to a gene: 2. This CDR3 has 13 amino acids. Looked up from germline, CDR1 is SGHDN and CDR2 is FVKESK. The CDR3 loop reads CASSQGLAGEQYF. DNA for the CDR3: TGTGCCAGCAGCCAAGGGCTAGCGGGCGAGCAGTACTTC.

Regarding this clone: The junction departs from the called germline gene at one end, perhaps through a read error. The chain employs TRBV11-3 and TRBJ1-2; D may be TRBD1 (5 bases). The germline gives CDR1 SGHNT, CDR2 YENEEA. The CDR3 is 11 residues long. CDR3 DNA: TGTGCCAGCAGCCCGGGACTGATCTTCCTCTTC. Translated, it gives CASSPGLIFLF.

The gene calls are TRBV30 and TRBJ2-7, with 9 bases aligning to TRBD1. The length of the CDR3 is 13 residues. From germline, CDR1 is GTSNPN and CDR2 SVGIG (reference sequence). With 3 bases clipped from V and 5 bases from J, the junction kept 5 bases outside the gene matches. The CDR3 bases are TGTGCCTGGAGCGCCCGGACAGGGGACGAGCAGTACTTC. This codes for CAWSARTGDEQYF.

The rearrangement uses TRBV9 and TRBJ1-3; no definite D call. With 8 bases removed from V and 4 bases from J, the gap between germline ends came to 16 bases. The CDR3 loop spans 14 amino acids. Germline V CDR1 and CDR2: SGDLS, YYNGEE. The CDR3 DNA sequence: TGTGCCAGTGAGGAGGGAGCAGGAGGAAACACCATATATTTT. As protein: CASEEGAGGNTIYF.

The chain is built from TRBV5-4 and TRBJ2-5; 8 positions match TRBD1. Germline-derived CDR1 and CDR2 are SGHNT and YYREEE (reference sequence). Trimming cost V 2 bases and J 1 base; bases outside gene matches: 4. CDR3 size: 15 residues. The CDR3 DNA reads TGTGCCAGCAGCTTACAGGGGGGAGCCCAAGAGACCCAGTACTTC. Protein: CASSLQGGAQETQYF.

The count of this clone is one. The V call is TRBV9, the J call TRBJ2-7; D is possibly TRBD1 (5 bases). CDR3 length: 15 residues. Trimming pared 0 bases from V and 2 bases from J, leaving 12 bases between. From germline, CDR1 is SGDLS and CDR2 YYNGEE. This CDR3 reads CASSVGQGLTYEQYF. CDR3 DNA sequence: TGTGCCAGCAGCGTAGGGCAGGGTCTAACCTACGAGCAGTACTTC. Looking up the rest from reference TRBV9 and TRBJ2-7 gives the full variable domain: DSGVTQTPKHLITATGQRVTLRCSPRSGDLSVYWYQQSLDQGLQFLIQYYNGEERAKGNILERFSAQQFPDLHSELNLSSLELGDSALYFCASSVGQGLTYEQYFGPGTRLTVT.

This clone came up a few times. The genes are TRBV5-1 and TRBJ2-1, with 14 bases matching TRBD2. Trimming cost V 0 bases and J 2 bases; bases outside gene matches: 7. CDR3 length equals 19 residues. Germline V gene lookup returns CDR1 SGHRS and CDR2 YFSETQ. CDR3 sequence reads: CASSLGLAGGPGPYNEQFF. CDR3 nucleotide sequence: TGCGCCAGCAGCTTGGGACTAGCGGGAGGGCCTGGGCCCTACAATGAGCAGTTCTTC.

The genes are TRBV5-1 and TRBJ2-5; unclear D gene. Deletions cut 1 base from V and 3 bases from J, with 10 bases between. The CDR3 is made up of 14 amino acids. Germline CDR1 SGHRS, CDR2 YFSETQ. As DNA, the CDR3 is TGCGCCAGCAGCTTGTACCGAGGAGAAGAGACCCAGTACTTC. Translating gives CASSLYRGEETQYF.

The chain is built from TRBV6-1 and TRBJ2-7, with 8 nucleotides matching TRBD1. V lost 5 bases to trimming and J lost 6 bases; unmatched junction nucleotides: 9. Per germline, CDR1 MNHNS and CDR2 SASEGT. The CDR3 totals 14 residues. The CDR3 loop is CASSPTGVVSEQYF. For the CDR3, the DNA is TGTGCCAGCAGTCCGACAGGGGTGGTGAGCGAGCAGTACTTC.